This TCR beta chain was captured in a study of patients and donors after allogeneic stem cell transplantation. There are a few counts of this clonotype. TCRdb independently ran MiXCR on the RT-PCR reads; one entry per CDR3 protein. The sample consists of 400,000 to 450,000 distinct CDR3 sequences, 16% of them appearing once. Sequencing input: blood, either unsorted or a sorted T cell fraction (not recorded which). The clonotype was recovered from a human donor who was either an allogeneic HSCT recipient or a stem cell or donor lymphocyte infusion donor (not recorded which). It is not recorded whose cells these are; they may come from a transplant donor.

Written as DNA, the CDR3 is TGTGCCAGCAGTTACGGGCGGGAGGGCTCCTACAATGAGCAGTTCTTC. Translated: CASSYGREGSYNEQFF. The chain links TRBV6-5 to TRBJ2-1, with 9 bases matching TRBD2. The CDR3 extends over 16 amino acids. The junction had 2 bases not matched to a gene; V was cut back by 2 bases and J by 0 bases. In germline, CDR1 is MNHEY, CDR2 SVGAGI.